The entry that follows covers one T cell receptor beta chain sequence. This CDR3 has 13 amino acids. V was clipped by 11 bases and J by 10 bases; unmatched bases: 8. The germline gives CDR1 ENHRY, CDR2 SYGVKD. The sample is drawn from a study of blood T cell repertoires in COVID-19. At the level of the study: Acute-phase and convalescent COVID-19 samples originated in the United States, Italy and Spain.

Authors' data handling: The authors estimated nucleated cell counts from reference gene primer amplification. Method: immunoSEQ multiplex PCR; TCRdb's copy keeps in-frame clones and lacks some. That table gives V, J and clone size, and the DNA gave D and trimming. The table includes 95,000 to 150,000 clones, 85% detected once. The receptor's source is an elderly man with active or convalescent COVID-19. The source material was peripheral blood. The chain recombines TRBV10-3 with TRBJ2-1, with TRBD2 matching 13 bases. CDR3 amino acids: CAVTGTSGIEQFF. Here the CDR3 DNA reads TGTGCCGTCACCGGGACTAGCGGGATAGAGCAGTTCTTC.